One sample yielded the 22 T cell receptor beta chains listed below, sequenced in a study of HIV-infected patients and healthy controls. Via MiXCR, TCRdb re-called the 5' RACE reads, giving one row per CDR3 protein. The sample includes roughly 20,000 distinct CDR3 sequences, about 17% of them seen just once. Sequencing input: CD8+ T cells from blood. The receptors come from a human donor in good health.

This clonotype was seen more than once but under ten times. The chain joins TRBV9 to TRBJ2-7, with 7 bases matching TRBD2. The CDR3 is 15 residues long. The trim removed 3 bases at V and 2 bases at J, leaving 8 bases unmatched. Germline CDR1 reads SGDLS; CDR2 reads YYNGEE. The chain's CDR3 is CASSAYSSGAYEQYF. DNA for the CDR3: TGTGCCAGCAGCGCCTACTCTAGCGGCGCCTACGAGCAGTACTTC.

This clonotype was counted only a few times. V usage is TRBV6-5 and J usage is TRBJ1-1, with no clear D. The length of the CDR3 is 13 residues. The germline gives CDR1 MNHEY, CDR2 SVGAGI. Trimming left V 2 bases short and J 1 base short, with 5 bases between. The CDR3 here is CASSYVANTEAFF. The CDR3 coding sequence is TGTGCCAGCAGTTACGTCGCGAACACTGAAGCTTTCTTT.

This clonotype came up many times. The chain couples TRBV20-1 to TRBJ2-1; 8 bases fit TRBD1. This CDR3 has 13 amino acids. J was trimmed by 8 bases and V by 6 bases; bases with no gene match: 9. Per the germline V gene, CDR1 is DFQATT and CDR2 is SNEGSKA (reference sequence). The DNA of the CDR3 is TGCAGTGCCGAGACAGGGGTCGGTGATGAGCAGTTCTTC. Translating gives CSAETGVGDEQFF.

The rearrangement joins TRBV2 to TRBJ2-7; D is uncertain. Deletions cut 1 base from V and 1 base from J, with 8 bases between. Germline V gives CDR1 SNHLY, CDR2 FYNNEI. The CDR3 loop spans 14 amino acids. Here the CDR3 reads CASSEGSQSYEQYF. The CDR3 DNA is TGTGCCAGCAGTGAAGGTAGCCAATCCTACGAGCAGTACTTC.

This clonotype has ten or more counts. The rearrangement uses TRBV10-3 and TRBJ2-3, with 7 positions matching TRBD2. The J segment lost 4 bases and the V segment lost 0 bases, leaving 4 bases of the junction unmatched. This CDR3 has 15 residues. CDR1 ENHRY and CDR2 SYGVKD come from the germline V gene. The CDR3 is CAISESGGPADTQYF. The CDR3 DNA sequence: TGTGCCATCAGTGAGTCGGGAGGGCCGGCAGATACGCAGTATTTT.

At least ten counts were recorded for this clonotype. The V gene is TRBV6-5, the J gene TRBJ1-1, with a possible D match to TRBD1 (6 bases). The CDR3 has 13 residues. The germline V gene has CDR1 MNHEY and CDR2 SVGAGI. The V gene lost 10 bases and the J gene lost 4 bases, with 16 bases spanning the gap. The CDR3 DNA reads TGTGCCACCGAGACAGGTTACGGCACTGAAGCTTTCTTT. Translation gives CATETGYGTEAFF.

This clonotype is deemed medium-sized. The gene calls are TRBV13 and TRBJ2-3; D is possibly TRBD2 (5 bases). V gave up 4 bases and J gave up 0 bases, with 8 bases separating them. This CDR3 is built from 14 residues. Germline CDR1 PRHDT, CDR2 FYEKMQ (reference sequence). CDR3 DNA sequence: TGTGCCAGCAGCTCCGGACTCAGCACAGATACGCAGTATTTT. As protein: CASSSGLSTDTQYF.

The sample holds a few counts of this clonotype. This chain connects TRBV5-6 to TRBJ1-2; perhaps TRBD1 as D (5 bases). This CDR3 is built from 13 residues. Trimming removed 1 base at V and 6 bases at J, with 10 bases between. Germline CDR1 SGHDT, CDR2 YYEEEE. CDR3 amino acids: CASSLYGGHGYTF. For the CDR3, the DNA is TGTGCCAGCAGCTTGTATGGGGGACATGGCTACACCTTC.

This clonotype showed up just a few times. The rearrangement uses TRBV6-6 and TRBJ2-7, with a possible D match to TRBD2 (5 bases). The CDR3 has 18 residues. From germline, CDR1 is MNHNY and CDR2 SVGAGI (reference sequence). V shed 2 bases and J shed 3 bases, with 23 bases lying between them. CDR3 nucleotides: TGTGCCAGCAGTTACGCAGGCCAGAGGGAAGTTTGGATCTACGAGCAGTACTTC. It yields the protein CASSYAGQREVWIYEQYF.

The J gene is TRBJ2-7, the V gene TRBV25-1, with D perhaps matching TRBD1 (6 bases). Per the germline V gene, CDR1 is MGHDK and CDR2 is SYGVNS. With 2 bases removed from V and 3 bases from J, the gap between germline ends came to 11 bases. The CDR3 runs to 14 residues. CDR3 loop: CASSEGGRSYEQYF. The CDR3, as DNA: TGTGCCAGCAGTGAAGGGGGCAGGAGCTACGAGCAGTACTTC.

The chain carries TRBV10-3 and TRBJ1-2; D gene ambiguous. The CDR3 totals 15 residues. V lost 3 bases and J 5 bases, leaving 16 bases between the germline ends. CDR1 ENHRY and CDR2 SYGVKD come from the germline V gene. The CDR3, as DNA: TGTGCCATCAGTGAATATGCCGCCCCCCAGTATGGCTACACCTTC. This gives the protein CAISEYAAPQYGYTF.

This clonotype occurred many times. The rearrangement links TRBV9 to TRBJ2-1; TRBD2 aligns across 14 bases. J gave up 10 bases and V 4 bases, and 7 bases lay outside the gene matches. Germline values: CDR1 SGDLS, CDR2 YYNGEE. There are 15 residues in the CDR3. The CDR3 region is CASSPGTSGGYEQFF. The CDR3 DNA is TGTGCCAGCAGCCCCGGGACTAGCGGGGGATACGAGCAGTTCTTC. Using reference TRBV9 and TRBJ2-1 for the parts outside the CDR3, the full variable domain is DSGVTQTPKHLITATGQRVTLRCSPRSGDLSVYWYQQSLDQGLQFLIQYYNGEERAKGNILERFSAQQFPDLHSELNLSSLELGDSALYFCASSPGTSGGYEQFFGPGTRLTVL.

The chain joins TRBV30 to TRBJ2-6, with D unclear. The V gene lost 0 bases and the J gene lost 4 bases, with 10 bases spanning the gap. In germline, CDR1 is GTSNPN, CDR2 SVGIG (reference sequence). CDR3 length equals 15 residues. This CDR3 reads CAWSVFEAGANVLTF. CDR3 in DNA: TGTGCCTGGAGTGTATTCGAGGCGGGGGCCAACGTCCTGACTTTC.

This clonotype was picked up many times. The chain joins TRBV19 to TRBJ1-1; D might be TRBD1 (6 bases). The CDR3 consists of 15 residues. Germline V gene data show CDR1 as LNHDA and CDR2 as SQIVND (reference sequence). Trimming took off 5 bases at V and 3 bases at J, with 16 bases between the two ends. This chain's CDR3 is CASSGQRRSDTEAFF. DNA for the CDR3: TGTGCCAGTAGTGGACAGCGGCGGAGCGACACTGAAGCTTTCTTT.

This clonotype was detected ten times or more. V and J are TRBV11-2 and TRBJ2-3; D is possibly TRBD1 (6 bases). The ends were cut back, 2 bases at V and 0 bases at J, with 12 bases in the middle. The germline V gene has CDR1 SGHAT and CDR2 FQNNGV. The length of the CDR3 is 16 residues. CDR3 in amino acids: CASSLMLGHSTDTQYF. The DNA of the CDR3 is TGTGCCAGCAGCTTAATGTTGGGACATAGCACAGATACGCAGTATTTT.

This clonotype was seen ten or more times. The chain carries TRBV27 and TRBJ1-2; TRBD1 might be the D (5 bases). Germline lookup yields CDR1 MNHEY and CDR2 SMNVEV (reference sequence). This CDR3 is built from 16 residues. Trimming pared 7 bases from V and 0 bases from J, leaving 18 bases between. This CDR3 is CASTSIRQTTNYGYTF. The CDR3 DNA follows: TGTGCCAGCACATCCATTCGACAGACAACTAACTATGGCTACACCTTC.

This clonotype has a handful of counts. The rearrangement links TRBV2 to TRBJ2-5; TRBD1 agrees at 8 bases. The V and J ends lost 9 bases and 4 bases, in that order; junction bases with no gene match: 22. The CDR3 runs to 18 residues. Germline CDR1 and CDR2: SNHLY and FYNNEI. CDR3 sequence: CAREAGRTGPTTGETQYF. The CDR3 DNA reads as TGTGCCAGAGAAGCTGGGCGGACAGGGCCCACTACGGGAGAGACCCAGTACTTC.

This clonotype has a count of ten or more. V is TRBV6-5 and J is TRBJ2-3, with D possibly being TRBD2 (7 bases). Per germline, CDR1 MNHEY and CDR2 SVGAGI. This CDR3 region has 14 residues. V was clipped by 2 bases and J by 4 bases, with 10 bases between them. CDR3 sequence reads: CASSYRGGADTQYF. CDR3 DNA: TGTGCCAGCAGTTACCGAGGGGGGGCAGATACGCAGTATTTT.

This clonotype appeared a few times. This rearrangement joins TRBV19 to TRBJ2-3, with D possibly TRBD1 on 5 matching bases. This CDR3 is 13 amino acids long. Germline CDR1 LNHDA, CDR2 SQIVND (reference sequence). V was pared by 3 bases and J by 5 bases, with 9 bases between. The CDR3 sequence: CASSIRVGDTQYF. The CDR3 DNA follows: TGTGCCAGTAGTATCAGGGTTGGAGATACGCAGTATTTT.

The chain recombines TRBV25-1 with TRBJ2-5; TRBD2 matches at 12 bases. V gave up 2 bases and J gave up 2 bases; unmatched junction bases: 0. The CDR3 runs to 15 residues. Germline V gene lookup returns CDR1 MGHDK and CDR2 SYGVNS. The CDR3 sequence is CASSEGTSGQETQYF. DNA of the CDR3: TGTGCCAGCAGTGAAGGGACTAGCGGGCAAGAGACCCAGTACTTC.

This clonotype was found a few times. The rearrangement uses TRBV11-2 and TRBJ1-1; D not resolved. V was shortened by 5 bases and J by 8 bases, with 15 bases between the two germline ends. This CDR3 is 13 amino acids long. The germline V gene has CDR1 SGHAT and CDR2 FQNNGV. CDR3 loop: CASSPAWGVEAFF. The CDR3 coding sequence is TGTGCCAGCAGCCCCGCCTGGGGTGTGGAAGCTTTCTTT.

This clonotype was counted ten times or more. The rearrangement joins TRBV28 to TRBJ2-5, with TRBD2 matching 12 bases. This CDR3 contains 15 residues. Germline values: CDR1 MDHEN, CDR2 SYDVKM. V was clipped by 7 bases and J by 1 base; unmatched bases: 4. CDR3 nucleotide sequence: TGTGCCAGCATCTGGACTAGCGGGGCCCAAGAGACCCAGTACTTC. It is translated as CASIWTSGAQETQYF.